The entry that follows covers one T cell receptor (beta chain) sequence. What antigen it recognizes has not been identified. No much larger clonotype is one base removed from it; base qualities were not supplied. Libraries were constructed by the immunoSEQ multiplex PCR assay. As stored in TCRdb, this immuneACCESS dataset retains in-frame rearrangements with V and J assigned. A fraction of the clones does not appear; measured against another copy, unresolved V genes explain less than half of the discrepancy, and the remainder lacks a known reason. Across this sample there are tens of thousands of clones, with 94% seen only once. The ten top clones hold 2.7% of the sample. The data originate from a study of chemoradiotherapy in HPV16-positive cancers (dated by TCRdb to between 2021 and 2024). For the study in its entirety: Candidate HPV-specific T-cell clones and common TCR motifs were defined through functional T-cell assays on cells from a couple of HPV16-positive patients. The study asked whether T-cell immunity against the HPV oncoproteins E6 and E7 changes during chemoradiotherapy and whether it affects survival. The candidate HPV-specific TCRs and motifs were then tracked in TCR repertoires from 86 patients with HPV-related cancers. The paper's findings and limits, for the study overall: In HPV16-positive patients, expansion of HPV-responsive T cells during chemoradiotherapy was associated with improved recurrence-free survival. The functional definition of HPV-specific T cells came from only two HPV16-positive patients, and the survival association was reported for HPV16-positive patients. Expansion of candidate HPV-specific clones and E7-related TCR motifs was observed in the tumor microenvironment during treatment, whereas no such expansion was observed for non-HPV-specific T cells.

Because repertoires were sampled repeatedly during chemoradiotherapy, clonal expansion in the tumor microenvironment could be followed. CDR1 is given as SGHDT and CDR2 as YYEEEE, both from the germline V gene. The germline ends are 11 bases apart after V is trimmed by 4 bases and J by 7 bases. Measured from the cysteine to the phenylalanine, the CDR3 is 13 residues long. Only the CDR3 portion is preserved as DNA: 39 bases, with reading frame beginning at the first base. Sampling took place from a patient who underwent chemoradiotherapy. The chain is encoded by TRBV5-6 joined to TRBJ1-4; TRBD1 is a weak D gene call, 6 bases matching. This TCR was sampled from a human donor with HPV-associated anogenital cancer. The CDR3 sequence is CASSADRSEKLFF. DNA sequence: TGTGCCAGCAGCGCCGACAGGAGTGAAAAACTGTTTTTT.